A single sample is the source of the 14 T cell receptor beta chains below, sequenced in a study of cytotoxic CD8 clonotypes in ibrutinib-treated CLL. Libraries were prepared by immunoSEQ multiplex PCR; TCRdb keeps only in-frame clonotypes and omits some of them. The sample yields some 76,000 clones, over 65% seen once. This specimen consisted of PBMCs, obtained after 24 months of ibrutinib treatment. These receptor sequences come from a human donor with chronic lymphocytic leukemia.

The chain employs TRBV28 and TRBJ1-4; no clear D. Germline V gene data show CDR1 as MDHEN and CDR2 as SYDVKM. The CDR3 has 13 amino acids. V lost 1 base and J 8 bases, leaving 8 bases between the germline ends. This chain's CDR3 is CASSLSIEEKLFF. CDR3 nucleotides: TGTGCCAGCAGTTTATCCATCGAGGAAAAACTGTTTTTT. The full variable domain, completed using reference TRBV28 and TRBJ1-4, is DVKVTQSSRYLVKRTGEKVFLECVQDMDHENMFWYRQDPGLGLRLIYFSYDVKMKEKGDIPEGYSVSREKKERFSLILESASTNQTSMYLCASSLSIEEKLFFGSGTQLSVL.

The J gene is TRBJ2-5, the V gene TRBV18, with D hard to call. Trimming pared 0 bases from V and 2 bases from J, leaving 7 bases between. The CDR3 has 14 residues. Germline assignment: CDR1 KGHSH and CDR2 LQKENI. The CDR3 bases are TGTGCCAGCTCACCACCGTCACTACAAGAGACCCAGTACTTC. This translates into CASSPPSLQETQYF.

This sequence joins TRBV10-2 and TRBJ2-1, with D possibly TRBD2 on 6 matching bases. The CDR3 length is 14 residues. Trimming pared 8 bases from V and 5 bases from J, leaving 16 bases between. CDR1 and CDR2 (germline): WSHSY, SAAADI. CDR3 sequence (DNA): TGCGCCAGCTACCAACGCGGACTAAACAATGAGCAGTTCTTC. Its translation is CASYQRGLNNEQFF.

The genes are TRBV5-6 and TRBJ2-7; 11 bases line up with TRBD2. The CDR3 has 16 residues. CDR1 is SGHDT and CDR2 is YYEEEE in the germline V gene. The junction had 11 bases not matched to a gene; V was cut back by 3 bases and J by 6 bases. The CDR3 protein is CASSSPLLAGGAEQYF. The CDR3 nucleotides read TGTGCCAGCAGCTCACCCTTGCTAGCGGGAGGCGCCGAGCAGTACTTC. The entire variable domain, with the rest obtained from reference TRBV5-6 and TRBJ2-7, is as follows: DAGVTQSPTHLIKTRGQQVTLRCSPKSGHDTVSWYQQALGQGPQFIFQYYEEEERQRGNFPDRFSGHQFPNYSSELNVNALLLGDSALYLCASSSPLLAGGAEQYFGPGTRLTVT.

The sample holds one count of this clone. The genes are TRBV15 and TRBJ2-7; 9 positions agree with TRBD2. With V trimmed by 0 bases and J by 4 bases, 7 bases remained unmatched. Germline V gene sequence: CDR1 LNHNV, CDR2 YYDKDF (reference sequence). This CDR3 has 16 amino acids. CDR3 in DNA: TGTGCCACCAGCAGAGATCGGAGCGGGAGGCTGTACGAGCAGTACTTC. Translation: CATSRDRSGRLYEQYF.

This clone was observed once. J is TRBJ2-7 and V is TRBV2, with a weak D call TRBD2 (5 bases). The CDR3 runs to 12 residues. The germline V and J ends were trimmed by 5 bases and 13 bases, with 18 bases remaining between them. Germline V CDR1 and CDR2: SNHLY, FYNNEI. CDR3: CASSPSGRSLYF. Written as DNA, the CDR3 is TGTGCCAGCAGTCCAAGCGGCAGATCCCTATACTTC.

The gene calls are TRBV25-1 and TRBJ2-1; no firm D call. The V end lost 5 bases, the J end lost 8 bases, and 22 bases lay between the germline ends. Germline CDR1 MGHDK, CDR2 SYGVNS. This CDR3 has 16 residues. CDR3 DNA sequence: TGTGCCAGCAGTCTGAGTCGCCGAGATCGAACCGATGAGCAGTTCTTC. Translation: CASSLSRRDRTDEQFF.

The chain employs TRBV29-1 and TRBJ1-2; no clear D gene. Germline assignment: CDR1 SQVTM and CDR2 ANQGSEA. This CDR3 is built from 10 residues. Deletions cut 3 bases from V and 6 bases from J, with 5 bases between. The CDR3: CSVDADGYTF. The CDR3, as DNA: TGCAGCGTTGACGCGGATGGCTACACCTTC.

The chain links TRBV4-1 to TRBJ2-7; D is tentatively TRBD1 or TRBD2 (5 bases each). The V gene lost 4 bases and the J gene lost 1 base, with 23 bases spanning the gap. The CDR3 has 18 amino acids. Germline loops: CDR1 MGHRA, CDR2 YSYEKL. Here the CDR3 DNA reads TGCGCCAGCAGCCCTAAAACGCTCCGGGACGGATTTTCCTACGAGCAGTACTTC. This encodes CASSPKTLRDGFSYEQYF.

The chain has TRBV23-1 and TRBJ1-3; D is uncertain. TRBV23-1 belongs to the ORF category, with a function that is uncertain. Trimming left V 9 bases short and J 0 bases short, with 15 bases between. CDR3 size: 15 residues. The CDR3 DNA reads as TGCGCCAGGAGGCGGCGGTCTCACTCTGGAAACACCATATATTTT. Encoded protein: CARRRRSHSGNTIYF.

This clone has only a few counts. The chain uses TRBV28 and TRBJ2-2; weak D call: TRBD2 (6 bases). CDR1 MDHEN and CDR2 SYDVKM come from the germline V gene. V lost 4 bases to trimming and J lost 1 base, with 13 bases between them. The CDR3 is 16 residues long. The CDR3: CASSWAGSRNTGELFF. CDR3 sequence (DNA): TGTGCCAGCAGTTGGGCGGGGTCGAGGAACACCGGGGAGCTGTTTTTT.

The gene calls are TRBV7-9 and TRBJ2-5, with a weak D call TRBD2 (5 bases). CDR3 length equals 14 residues. CDR1 and CDR2 from the germline V gene are SEHNR and FQNEAQ (reference sequence). Between the trimmed V and J ends, which lost 5 bases and 4 bases, there was a span of 14 bases. CDR3 loop: CASSRLRRGETQYF. DNA for the CDR3: TGTGCCAGCAGCCGACTTCGACGGGGAGAGACCCAGTACTTC.

The chain carries TRBV7-9 and TRBJ1-1; D gene uncertain. Trimming left V 5 bases short and J 1 base short, with 14 bases between. This CDR3 has 15 amino acids. Germline assignment: CDR1 SEHNR and CDR2 FQNEAQ (reference sequence). CDR3 sequence reads: CASSKHVQENTEAFF. CDR3 coding DNA: TGTGCCAGCAGCAAGCACGTTCAGGAGAACACTGAAGCTTTCTTT.

The gene calls are TRBV5-1 and TRBJ2-3; D uncertain. This CDR3 spans 15 amino acids. Per the germline V gene, CDR1 is SGHRS and CDR2 is YFSETQ. Trimming removed 3 bases from V and 2 bases from J, with 13 bases in between. The CDR3 sequence is CASSYDGVNTDTQYF. In nucleotides, the CDR3 is TGCGCCAGCAGCTACGACGGAGTCAACACAGATACGCAGTATTTT.